The present TCR beta chain was sequenced within a study of T-cell reconstitution after alpha-beta-depleted transplantation in children. Study results and limitations: Expanded graft clones, several hundred of them, were reportedly the source of alpha-beta T cells about two months after transplant.

This clonotype was counted at least ten times. Its cognate antigen is unknown. TCRbeta library construction was performed incorporating unique molecular identifiers. TCRdb fed the PCR reads into MiXCR, producing one record per CDR3 protein. This table holds about 500,000 distinct CDR3 sequences, about 10% found once. J gave up 5 bases and V 3 bases, and 5 bases lay outside the gene matches. CDR1 is DFQATT, CDR2 SNEGSKA, per germline (reference sequence). The CDR3 covers 13 residues. The rearrangement joins TRBV20-1 to TRBJ2-5, with 8 bases that match TRBD2. The starting material was PBMCs, mostly from graft donor cells, obtained 180 days after TCRalphabeta/CD19-depleted stem cell transplant. The receptor's source is a female patient aged 2-9 years who had a stem cell transplant for aplastic anemia, so the T cells may come from the graft donor. The CDR3 nucleotides read TGCAGTGCTAGCGGGAGGGCCTCGGAGACCCAGTACTTC. It codes for CSASGRASETQYF.